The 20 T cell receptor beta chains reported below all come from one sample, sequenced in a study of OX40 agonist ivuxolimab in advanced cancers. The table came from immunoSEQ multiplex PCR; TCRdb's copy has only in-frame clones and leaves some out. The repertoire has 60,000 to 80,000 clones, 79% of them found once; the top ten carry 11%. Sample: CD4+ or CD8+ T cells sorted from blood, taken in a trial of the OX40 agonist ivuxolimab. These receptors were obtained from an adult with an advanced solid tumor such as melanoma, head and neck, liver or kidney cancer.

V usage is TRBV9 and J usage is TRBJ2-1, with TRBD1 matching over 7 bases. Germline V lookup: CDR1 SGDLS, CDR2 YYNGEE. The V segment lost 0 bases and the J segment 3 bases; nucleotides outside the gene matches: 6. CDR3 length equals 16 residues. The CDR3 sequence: CASSVGVTGSYNEQFF. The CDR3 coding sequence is TGTGCCAGCAGCGTAGGGGTGACAGGGAGCTACAATGAGCAGTTCTTC.

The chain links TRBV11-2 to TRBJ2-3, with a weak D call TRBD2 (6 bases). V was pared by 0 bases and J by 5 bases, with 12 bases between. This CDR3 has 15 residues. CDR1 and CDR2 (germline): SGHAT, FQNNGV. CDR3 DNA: TGTGCCAGCAGCTTAGATGGGACTTCCTTAGATACGCAGTATTTT. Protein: CASSLDGTSLDTQYF.

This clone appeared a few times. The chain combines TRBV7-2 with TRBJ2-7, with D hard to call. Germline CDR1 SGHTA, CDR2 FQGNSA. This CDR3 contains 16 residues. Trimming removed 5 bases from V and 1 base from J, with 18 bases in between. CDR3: CASSPDAGARSYEQYF. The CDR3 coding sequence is TGTGCCAGCAGCCCTGATGCCGGAGCAAGGTCCTACGAGCAGTACTTC. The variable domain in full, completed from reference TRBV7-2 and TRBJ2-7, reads GAGVSQSPSNKVTEKGKDVELRCDPISGHTALYWYRQSLGQGLEFLIYFQGNSAPDKSGLPSDRFSAERTGGSVSTLTIQRTQQEDSAVYLCASSPDAGARSYEQYFGPGTRLTVT.

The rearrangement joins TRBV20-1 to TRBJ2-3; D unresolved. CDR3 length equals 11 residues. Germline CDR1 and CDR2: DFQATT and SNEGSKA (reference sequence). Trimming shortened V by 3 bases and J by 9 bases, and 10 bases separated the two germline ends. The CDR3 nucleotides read TGCAGTGCTAGTGATCTCTCGACGCAGTATTTT. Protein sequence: CSASDLSTQYF.

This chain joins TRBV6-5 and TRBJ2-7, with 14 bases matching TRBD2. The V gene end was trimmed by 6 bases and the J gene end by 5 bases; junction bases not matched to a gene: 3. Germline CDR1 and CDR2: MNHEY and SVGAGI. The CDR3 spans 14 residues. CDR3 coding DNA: TGTGCCAGCAGGGGACTAGCGGGAGTCCACGAGCAGTACTTC. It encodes CASRGLAGVHEQYF.

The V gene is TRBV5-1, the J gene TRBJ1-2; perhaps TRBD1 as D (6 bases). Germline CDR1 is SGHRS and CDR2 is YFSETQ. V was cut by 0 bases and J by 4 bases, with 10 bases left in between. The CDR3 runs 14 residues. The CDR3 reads CASSLDREAYGYTF. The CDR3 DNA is TGCGCCAGCAGCTTGGACAGGGAGGCCTATGGCTACACCTTC.

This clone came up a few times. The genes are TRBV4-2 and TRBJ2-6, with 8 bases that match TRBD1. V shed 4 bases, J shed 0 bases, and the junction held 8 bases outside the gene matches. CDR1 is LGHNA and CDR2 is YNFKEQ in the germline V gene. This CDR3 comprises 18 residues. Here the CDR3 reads CASSLMTGAHSGANVLTF. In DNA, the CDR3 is TGTGCCAGCAGCCTTATGACAGGGGCCCACTCTGGGGCCAACGTCCTGACTTTC.

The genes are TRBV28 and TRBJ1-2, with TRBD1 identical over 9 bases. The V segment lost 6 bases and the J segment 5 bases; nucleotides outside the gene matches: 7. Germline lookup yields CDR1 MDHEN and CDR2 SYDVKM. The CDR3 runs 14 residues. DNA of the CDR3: TGTGCCAGCAGCGTACAGGGGGCGGCTTATGGCTACACCTTC. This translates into CASSVQGAAYGYTF.

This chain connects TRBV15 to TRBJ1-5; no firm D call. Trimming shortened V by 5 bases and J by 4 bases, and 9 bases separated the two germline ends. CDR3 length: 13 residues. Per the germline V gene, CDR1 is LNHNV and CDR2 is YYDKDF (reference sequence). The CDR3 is CATSRYTNQPQHF. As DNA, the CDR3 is TGTGCCACCAGCCGATACACTAATCAGCCCCAGCATTTT. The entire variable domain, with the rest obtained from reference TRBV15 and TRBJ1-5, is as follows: DAMVIQNPRYQVTQFGKPVTLSCSQTLNHNVMYWYQQKSSQAPKLLFHYYDKDFNNEADTPDNFQSRRPNTSFCFLDIRSPGLGDTAMYLCATSRYTNQPQHFGDGTRLSIL.

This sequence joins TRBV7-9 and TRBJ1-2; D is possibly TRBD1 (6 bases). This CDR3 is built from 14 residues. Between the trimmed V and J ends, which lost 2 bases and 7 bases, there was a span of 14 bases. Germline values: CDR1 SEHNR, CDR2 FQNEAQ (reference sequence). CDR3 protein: CASSLKTGSFGYTF. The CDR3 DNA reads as TGTGCCAGCAGCTTAAAAACAGGGTCTTTTGGCTACACCTTC.

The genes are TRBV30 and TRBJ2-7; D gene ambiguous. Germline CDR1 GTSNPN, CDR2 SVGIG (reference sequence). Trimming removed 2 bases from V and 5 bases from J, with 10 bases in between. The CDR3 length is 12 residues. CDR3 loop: CAWSREANEQYF. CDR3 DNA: TGTGCCTGGAGTAGAGAAGCGAACGAGCAGTACTTC.

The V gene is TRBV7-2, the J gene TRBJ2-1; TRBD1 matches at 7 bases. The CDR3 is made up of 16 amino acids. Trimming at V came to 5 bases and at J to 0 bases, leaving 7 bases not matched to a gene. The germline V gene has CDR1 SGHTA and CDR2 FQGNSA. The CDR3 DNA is TGTGCCAGCAGCCAGATGGGACAGAGCTCCTACAATGAGCAGTTCTTC. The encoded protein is CASSQMGQSSYNEQFF.

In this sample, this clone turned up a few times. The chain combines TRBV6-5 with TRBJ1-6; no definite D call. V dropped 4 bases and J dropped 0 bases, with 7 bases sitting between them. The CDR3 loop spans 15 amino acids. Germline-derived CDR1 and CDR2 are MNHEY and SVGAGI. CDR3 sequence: CASSSQSSYNSPLHF. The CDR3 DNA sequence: TGTGCCAGCAGTTCCCAGAGCTCCTATAATTCACCCCTCCACTTT.

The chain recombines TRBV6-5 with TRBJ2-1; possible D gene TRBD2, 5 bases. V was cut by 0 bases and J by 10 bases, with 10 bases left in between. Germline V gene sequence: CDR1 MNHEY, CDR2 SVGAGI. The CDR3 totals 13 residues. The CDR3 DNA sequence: TGTGCCAGCAGTTACTCGGCGGGCCCCGAGCAGTTCTTC. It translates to CASSYSAGPEQFF.

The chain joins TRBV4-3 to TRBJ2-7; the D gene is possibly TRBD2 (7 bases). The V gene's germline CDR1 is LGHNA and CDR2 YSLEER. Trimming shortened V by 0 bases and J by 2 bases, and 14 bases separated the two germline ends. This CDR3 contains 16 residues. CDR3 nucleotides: TGCGCCAGCAGCCAAGATGAGGGGGGGAGGGCCTACGAGCAGTACTTC. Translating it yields CASSQDEGGRAYEQYF.

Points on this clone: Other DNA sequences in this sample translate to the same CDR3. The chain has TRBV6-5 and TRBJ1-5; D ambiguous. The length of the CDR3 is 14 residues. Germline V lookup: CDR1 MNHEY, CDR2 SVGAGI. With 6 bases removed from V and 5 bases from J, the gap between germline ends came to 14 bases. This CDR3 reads CASRPPGLDQPQHF. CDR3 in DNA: TGTGCCAGCAGACCGCCAGGACTTGATCAGCCCCAGCATTTT.

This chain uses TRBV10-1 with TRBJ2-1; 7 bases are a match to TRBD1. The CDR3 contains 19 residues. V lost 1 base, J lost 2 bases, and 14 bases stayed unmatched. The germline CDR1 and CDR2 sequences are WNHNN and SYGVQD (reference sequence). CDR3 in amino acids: CASSECVEQGQSPYNEQFF. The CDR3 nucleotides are TGCGCCAGCAGTGAGTGTGTAGAACAGGGACAGAGTCCCTACAATGAGCAGTTCTTC.

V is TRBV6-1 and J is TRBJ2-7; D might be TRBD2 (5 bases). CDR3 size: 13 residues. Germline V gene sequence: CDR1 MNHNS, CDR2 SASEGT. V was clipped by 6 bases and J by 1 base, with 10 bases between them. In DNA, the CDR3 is TGTGCCAGCAGGAGCGGCGGATCCTACGAGCAGTACTTC. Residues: CASRSGGSYEQYF.

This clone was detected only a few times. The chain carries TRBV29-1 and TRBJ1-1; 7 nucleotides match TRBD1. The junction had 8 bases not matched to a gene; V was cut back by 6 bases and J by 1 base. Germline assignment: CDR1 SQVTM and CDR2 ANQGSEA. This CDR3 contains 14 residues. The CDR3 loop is CSVSRTGENTEAFF. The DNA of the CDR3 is TGCAGCGTCTCCCGGACAGGAGAGAACACTGAAGCTTTCTTT.

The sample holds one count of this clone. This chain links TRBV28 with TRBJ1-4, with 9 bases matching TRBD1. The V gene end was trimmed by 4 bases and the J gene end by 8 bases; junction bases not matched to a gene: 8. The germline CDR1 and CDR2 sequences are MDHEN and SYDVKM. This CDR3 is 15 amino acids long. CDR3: CASSSRTGVSEKLFF. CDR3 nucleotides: TGTGCCAGCAGTTCCCGGACAGGGGTATCGGAAAAACTGTTTTTT.